Following are 14 T cell receptor beta chains from one sample sequenced in a study of patients and donors after allogeneic stem cell transplantation (dated by TCRdb to 2020 to 2022). Library prep was done by RT-PCR. Sequenced on a NextSeq 550. In TCRdb, the public reads were trimmed at Q25 with fastp and aligned with MiXCR, with productive beta chains retained. Rows are unified per CDR3 protein, each entry keeping the most common DNA and genes. This sample is represented by about 150,000 distinct CDR3 sequences; about a third of them were singletons. The top ten constitute roughly 52% of the sample. The specimen was blood, either unsorted or a sorted T cell fraction (not recorded which). The receptors derive from a human donor who was either an allogeneic HSCT recipient or a stem cell or donor lymphocyte infusion donor (not recorded which). It is not recorded whose cells these are; they may come from a transplant donor.

V gene TRBV5-1 combines with J gene TRBJ2-5; TRBD2 aligns across 10 bases. In germline, CDR1 is SGHRS, CDR2 YFSETQ. CDR3 length: 14 amino acids. J was trimmed by 5 bases and V by 7 bases; bases with no gene match: 8. Here the CDR3 reads CASRGSGGAETQYF. DNA for the CDR3: TGCGCCAGCCGAGGAAGCGGGGGGGCGGAGACCCAGTACTTC.

The chain has TRBV10-3 and TRBJ1-1; TRBD1 might be the D (5 bases). From germline, CDR1 is ENHRY and CDR2 SYGVKD. The V and J ends lost 10 bases and 1 base respectively, with 16 bases between them. This CDR3 is 14 amino acids long. Written as DNA, the CDR3 is TGTGCCACTCTACCGGGACCGCAGAACACTGAAGCTTTCTTT. It codes for CATLPGPQNTEAFF.

The chain employs TRBV12-3 or TRBV12-4 and TRBJ1-2; D remains ambiguous. The CDR3 spans 11 residues. Trimming took 8 bases from V and 6 from J, leaving 10 bases between them. In nucleotides, the CDR3 is TGTGCCAGCGGAAGGCCCCATGGCTACACCTTC. Its translation is CASGRPHGYTF.

This clonotype was seen only a few times. The V call is TRBV5-4, the J call TRBJ1-2; the D is unclear. Germline values: CDR1 SGHNT, CDR2 YYREEE (reference sequence). V was cut by 4 bases and J by 4 bases, with 20 bases left in between. This CDR3 region has 16 residues. The CDR3 sequence: CASSPGISRASYGYTF. CDR3 bases: TGTGCCAGCAGCCCCGGTATCAGCCGGGCCAGCTATGGCTACACCTTC.

Only a few counts were recorded for this clonotype. V gene TRBV12-3 or TRBV12-4 combines with J gene TRBJ1-1, with D uncertain. The length of the CDR3 is 13 residues. Trimming cost V 0 bases and J 11 bases, with 13 bases left between them. The CDR3 coding sequence is TGTGCCAGCAGTTTAGCGGGCCCTCTCTTGGCTTTCTTT. Translating gives CASSLAGPLLAFF.

The chain couples TRBV12-3 or TRBV12-4 to TRBJ2-1; possibly TRBD1 for D (5 bases). Trimming left V 6 bases short and J 13 bases short, with 16 bases between. The CDR3 covers 12 residues. CDR3 coding DNA: TGTGCCAGCAGGGACACATCCCGAGCCCAGTTCTTC. Translating gives CASRDTSRAQFF.

In this sample, this clonotype turned up once. J is TRBJ1-3 and V is TRBV9, with D possibly matching TRBD1 (6 bases). This CDR3 is built from 15 residues. CDR1 is SGDLS, CDR2 YYNGEE, per germline. V was cut by 3 bases and J by 0 bases, with 10 bases left in between. CDR3 sequence (DNA): TGTGCCAGCAGCGCCGACAGGTTCTCTGGAAACACCATATATTTT. Protein: CASSADRFSGNTIYF.

The CDR3 region is CASSSGDLDTEAFF. The CDR3 bases are TGTGCCAGCAGTTCCGGGGACTTGGACACTGAAGCTTTCTTT. V usage is TRBV5-5 and J usage is TRBJ1-1; D is perhaps TRBD1 (5 bases). CDR1 SGHKS and CDR2 YYEKEE come from the germline V gene (reference sequence). The CDR3 is 14 residues long. V was shortened by 5 bases and J by 3 bases, with 14 bases between the two germline ends. Supplemented by reference TRBV5-5 and TRBJ1-1, the full variable domain reads DAGVTQSPTHLIKTRGQQVTLRCSPISGHKSVSWYQQVLGQGPQFIFQYYEKEERGRGNFPDRFSARQFPNYSSELNVNALLLGDSALYLCASSSGDLDTEAFFGQGTRLTVV.

Comment on this clonotype: At one end, the junction sequence differs from germline, possibly due to a read error. The chain carries TRBV12-3 or TRBV12-4 and TRBJ1-5; no clear D gene. CDR3 length: 12 amino acids. The CDR3 reads CASRLANQPQHF. The CDR3 nucleotides read TGTGCCAGCAGGTTAGCGAATCAGCCCCAGCATTTT.

The V gene is TRBV27, the J gene TRBJ2-1, with D possibly called TRBD1 or TRBD2 (6 bases each). With 4 bases removed from V and 4 bases from J, the gap between germline ends came to 17 bases. CDR3 length: 16 amino acids. Germline V gene data show CDR1 as MNHEY and CDR2 as SMNVEV (reference sequence). CDR3 in amino acids: CASSSFLGGRYNEQFF. The CDR3 DNA sequence: TGTGCCAGCAGTTCCTTTCTCGGGGGCCGTTACAATGAGCAGTTCTTC.

This clonotype came up a few times. The V gene is TRBV5-5, the J gene TRBJ1-6; 7 bases align to TRBD1. Germline lookup yields CDR1 SGHKS and CDR2 YYEKEE (reference sequence). The CDR3 sequence is 15 residues long. V was clipped by 4 bases and J by 6 bases; unmatched bases: 7. The CDR3 reads CASSPPGQLNSPLHF. CDR3 in DNA: TGTGCCAGCAGCCCCCCGGGACAGCTTAATTCACCCCTCCACTTT.

This chain joins TRBV12-3 or TRBV12-4 and TRBJ1-1; D perhaps matches TRBD1 (6 bases). CDR3 length equals 13 residues. The ends were cut back, 7 bases at V and 1 base at J, with 10 bases in the middle. CDR3 protein: CASIRGRNTEAFF. The DNA of the CDR3 is TGTGCCAGCATCAGGGGAAGGAACACTGAAGCTTTCTTT.

This clonotype was recorded a few times. V and J are TRBV5-1 and TRBJ1-1; D call uncertain. The CDR3 has 15 residues. Germline V gene data show CDR1 as SGHRS and CDR2 as YFSETQ. The V end lost 2 bases, the J end lost 1 base, and 12 bases lay between the germline ends. CDR3 nucleotides: TGCGCCAGCAGCTTCAAAATGACGGGGAACACTGAAGCTTTCTTT. Translated, it gives CASSFKMTGNTEAFF.

This chain links TRBV30 with TRBJ1-1; D call uncertain. V lost 3 bases to trimming and J lost 7 bases, with 9 bases between them. Germline lookup yields CDR1 GTSNPN and CDR2 SVGIG (reference sequence). CDR3 length: 11 residues. The CDR3 reads CAWSALREAFF. As DNA, the CDR3 is TGTGCCTGGAGCGCCCTACGTGAAGCTTTCTTT. The full variable domain, with the rest looked up from reference TRBV30 and TRBJ1-1, is SQTIHQWPATLVQPVGSPLSLECTVEGTSNPNLYWYRQAAGRGLQLLFYSVGIGQISSEVPQNLSASRPQDRQFILSSKKLLLSDSGFYLCAWSALREAFFGQGTRLTVV.